Listed here are 9 T cell receptor beta chains from one sample, sequenced in a study of identical twins. TCRdb reprocessed the 5' RACE reads with MiXCR, giving one entry per CDR3 protein. Here the sample spans nearly 900,000 distinct CDR3 sequences, around an eighth being singletons. The same specimen was also included in a second study, on yellow fever vaccine responses in identical twins.

Sequenced: PBMCs. The receptors shown here come from a woman in her late teens or twenties in good health.

This chain joins TRBV6-5 and TRBJ1-1, with TRBD1 matching 7 bases. The CDR3 spans 15 residues. V dropped 4 bases and J dropped 1; count of bases not matched to a gene: 6. Germline loops: CDR1 MNHEY, CDR2 SVGAGI. DNA for the CDR3: TGTGCCAGCAGTTCTAACGGACAGGCGAACACTGAAGCTTTCTTT. Translating it yields CASSSNGQANTEAFF.

The V gene is TRBV5-1, the J gene TRBJ1-2; D gene ambiguous. The V gene's germline CDR1 is SGHRS and CDR2 YFSETQ. Between the trimmed V and J ends, which lost 4 bases and 3 bases, there was a span of 13 bases. The CDR3 consists of 14 residues. This CDR3 reads CASSRDGPDYGYTF. Written as DNA, the CDR3 is TGCGCCAGCAGCCGAGATGGGCCGGACTATGGCTACACCTTC. Complete variable domain (other parts from reference TRBV5-1 and TRBJ1-2): KAGVTQTPRYLIKTRGQQVTLSCSPISGHRSVSWYQQTPGQGLQFLFEYFSETQRNKGNFPGRFSGRQFSNSRSEMNVSTLELGDSALYLCASSRDGPDYGYTFGSGTRLTVV.

The CDR3 is CASSPEGAREAETQYF. CDR3 sequence (DNA): TGCGCCAGCAGCCCGGAGGGGGCGAGAGAAGCAGAGACCCAGTACTTC. This chain connects TRBV5-1 to TRBJ2-5; D might be TRBD1 (7 bases). V was trimmed by 4 bases and J by 4 bases, leaving 20 bases between them. The CDR3 length is 16 residues. Germline lookup yields CDR1 SGHRS and CDR2 YFSETQ.

This clonotype has at least ten counts. The chain links TRBV2 to TRBJ2-1, with 9 nucleotides matching TRBD2. With 6 bases clipped from V and 6 bases from J, the junction kept 0 bases outside the gene matches. Looked up from germline, CDR1 is SNHLY and CDR2 is FYNNEI. The CDR3 loop spans 12 amino acids. The CDR3 DNA sequence: TGTGCCAGCAGACTAGCGGGCAATGAGCAGTTCTTC. Its translation: CASRLAGNEQFF.

In its sample, this clonotype was seen many times. The chain carries TRBV11-2 and TRBJ2-1; 7 positions match TRBD2. The germline V gene has CDR1 SGHAT and CDR2 FQNNGV. This CDR3 region has 17 residues. V dropped 1 base and J dropped 2; count of bases not matched to a gene: 8. CDR3 residues: CASSLGLGGRAYNEQFF. CDR3 DNA: TGTGCCAGCAGCTTAGGTTTGGGGGGGAGGGCCTACAATGAGCAGTTCTTC.

The chain combines TRBV9 with TRBJ2-2; 7 positions agree with TRBD2. The CDR3 is 15 amino acids. Germline loops: CDR1 SGDLS, CDR2 YYNGEE. V lost 3 bases to trimming and J lost 5 bases; unmatched junction nucleotides: 7. The CDR3 loop reads CASSGSGTVTGELFF. The CDR3 DNA is TGTGCCAGCAGCGGGAGCGGGACTGTTACCGGGGAGCTGTTTTTT.

In its sample, this clonotype was seen a few times. The chain has TRBV7-2 and TRBJ1-6; TRBD1 matches at 8 bases. V was pared by 3 bases and J by 9 bases, with 7 bases of the junction left unmatched. The CDR3 length is 15 residues. The germline V gene has CDR1 SGHTA and CDR2 FQGNSA. CDR3 in amino acids: CASSFPGQGSSPLHF. CDR3 DNA sequence: TGTGCCAGCAGCTTTCCAGGACAGGGTAGTTCACCCCTCCACTTT.

The rearrangement joins TRBV2 to TRBJ2-1, with D tentatively TRBD2 (6 bases). Germline loops: CDR1 SNHLY, CDR2 FYNNEI. CDR3 size: 11 residues. Trimming stripped 8 bases from V and 12 bases from J, with 14 bases between. The CDR3 sequence: CASGEGGRQFF. CDR3 DNA: TGTGCCAGCGGGGAAGGAGGGAGGCAGTTCTTC.

This rearrangement joins TRBV12-3 or TRBV12-4 to TRBJ2-7, with 8 bases fitting TRBD2. CDR3 size: 14 residues. V shed 6 bases, J shed 5 bases, and the junction held 9 bases outside the gene matches. CDR3 sequence reads: CASSNLAGTDEQYF. In DNA form, the CDR3 reads TGTGCCAGCAGCAACTTAGCGGGAACGGACGAGCAGTACTTC.